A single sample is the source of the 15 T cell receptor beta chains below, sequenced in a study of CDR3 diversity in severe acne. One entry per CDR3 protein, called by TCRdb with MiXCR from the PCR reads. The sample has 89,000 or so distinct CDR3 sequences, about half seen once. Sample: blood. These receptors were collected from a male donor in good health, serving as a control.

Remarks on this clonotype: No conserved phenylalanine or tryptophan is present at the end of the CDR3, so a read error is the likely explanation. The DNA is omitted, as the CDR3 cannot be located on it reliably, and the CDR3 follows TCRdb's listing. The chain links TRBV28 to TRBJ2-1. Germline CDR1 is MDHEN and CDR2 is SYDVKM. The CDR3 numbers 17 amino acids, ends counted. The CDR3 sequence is CASSPLDGPSYGYTFGS.

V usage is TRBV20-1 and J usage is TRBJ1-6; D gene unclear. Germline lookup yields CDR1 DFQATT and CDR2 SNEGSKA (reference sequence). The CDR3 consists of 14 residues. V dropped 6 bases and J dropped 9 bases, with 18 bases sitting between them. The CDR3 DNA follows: TGCAGTGCCCATGGTCGACTAGCGGGTTCACCCCTCCACTTT. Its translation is CSAHGRLAGSPLHF.

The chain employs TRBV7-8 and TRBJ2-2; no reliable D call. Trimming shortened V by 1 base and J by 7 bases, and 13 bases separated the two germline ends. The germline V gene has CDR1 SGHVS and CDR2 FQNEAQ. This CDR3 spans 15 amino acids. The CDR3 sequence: CASSLGGRTIGELFF. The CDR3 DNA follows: TGTGCCAGCAGCTTAGGTGGCAGAACTATCGGGGAGCTGTTTTTT.

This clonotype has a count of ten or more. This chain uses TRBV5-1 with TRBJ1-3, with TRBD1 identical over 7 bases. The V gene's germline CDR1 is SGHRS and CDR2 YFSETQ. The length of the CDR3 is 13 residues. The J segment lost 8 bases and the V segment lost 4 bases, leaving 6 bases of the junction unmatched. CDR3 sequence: CASSPTGVDTIYF. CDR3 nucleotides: TGCGCCAGCAGCCCAACAGGGGTAGACACCATATATTTT.

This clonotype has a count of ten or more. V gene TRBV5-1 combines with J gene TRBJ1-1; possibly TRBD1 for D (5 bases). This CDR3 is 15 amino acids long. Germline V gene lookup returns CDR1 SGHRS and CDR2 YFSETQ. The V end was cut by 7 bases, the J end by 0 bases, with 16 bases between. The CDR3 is CASQVLPGMNTEAFF. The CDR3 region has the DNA TGCGCCAGCCAAGTCCTTCCAGGGATGAACACTGAAGCTTTCTTT.

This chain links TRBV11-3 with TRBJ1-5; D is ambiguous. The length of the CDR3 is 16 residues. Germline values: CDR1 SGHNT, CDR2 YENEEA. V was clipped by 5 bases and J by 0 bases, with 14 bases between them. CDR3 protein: CASSPGTEHSNQPQHF. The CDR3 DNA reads TGTGCCAGCAGCCCAGGAACCGAACATAGCAATCAGCCCCAGCATTTT.

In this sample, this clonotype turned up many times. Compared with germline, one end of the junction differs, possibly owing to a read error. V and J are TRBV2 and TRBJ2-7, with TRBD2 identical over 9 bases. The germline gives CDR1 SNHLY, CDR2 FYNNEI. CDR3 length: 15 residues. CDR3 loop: CASREGLATSYEQYF. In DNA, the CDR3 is TGTGCCAGCAGGGAAGGACTAGCGACATCCTACGAGCAGTACTTC.

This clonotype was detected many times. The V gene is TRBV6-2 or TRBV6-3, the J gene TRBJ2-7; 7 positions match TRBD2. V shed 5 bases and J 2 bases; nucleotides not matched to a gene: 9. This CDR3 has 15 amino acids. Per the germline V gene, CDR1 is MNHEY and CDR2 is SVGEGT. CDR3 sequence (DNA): TGTGCCAGCAGTGAGCGGGAAACATCCCCCTACGAGCAGTACTTC. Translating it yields CASSERETSPYEQYF.

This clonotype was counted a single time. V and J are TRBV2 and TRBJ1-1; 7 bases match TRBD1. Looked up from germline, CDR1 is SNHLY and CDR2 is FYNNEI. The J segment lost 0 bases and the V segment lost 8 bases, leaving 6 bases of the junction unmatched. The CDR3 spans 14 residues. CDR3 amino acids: CASAPQGVNTEAFF. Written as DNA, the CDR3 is TGTGCCAGCGCCCCCCAGGGGGTGAACACTGAAGCTTTCTTT.

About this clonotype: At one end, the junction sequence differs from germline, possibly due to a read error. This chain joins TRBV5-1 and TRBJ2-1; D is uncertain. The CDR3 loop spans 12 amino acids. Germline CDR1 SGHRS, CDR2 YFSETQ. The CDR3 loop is CTSSLSANEQFF. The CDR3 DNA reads TGCACCAGCAGCCTGAGTGCGAATGAGCAGTTCTTC.

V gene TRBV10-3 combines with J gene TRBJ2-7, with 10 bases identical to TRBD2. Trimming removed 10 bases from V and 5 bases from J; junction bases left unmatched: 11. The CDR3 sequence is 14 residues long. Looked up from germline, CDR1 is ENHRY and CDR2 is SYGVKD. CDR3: CASSPLAGVHEQYF. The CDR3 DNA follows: TGTGCCAGCAGCCCTCTAGCGGGAGTGCACGAGCAGTACTTC.

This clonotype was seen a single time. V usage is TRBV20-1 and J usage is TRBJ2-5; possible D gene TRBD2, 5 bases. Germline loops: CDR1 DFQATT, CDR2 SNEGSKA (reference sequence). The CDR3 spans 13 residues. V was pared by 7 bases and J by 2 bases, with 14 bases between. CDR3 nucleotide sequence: TGCAGTGGATCCGGGATTTCTCAAGAGACCCAGTACTTC. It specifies CSGSGISQETQYF.

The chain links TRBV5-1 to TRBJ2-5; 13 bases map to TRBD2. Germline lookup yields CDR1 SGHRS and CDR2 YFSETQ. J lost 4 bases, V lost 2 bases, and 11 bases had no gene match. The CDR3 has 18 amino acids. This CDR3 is CASSLVRLAGGWRETQYF. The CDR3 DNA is TGCGCCAGCAGCTTAGTGCGACTAGCGGGAGGTTGGAGAGAGACCCAGTACTTC.

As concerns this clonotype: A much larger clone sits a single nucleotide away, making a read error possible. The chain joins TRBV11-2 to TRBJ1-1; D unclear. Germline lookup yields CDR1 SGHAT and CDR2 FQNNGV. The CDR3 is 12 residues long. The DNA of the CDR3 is TGTGCCAGCAGTTCAGGTTTCACTGAAGCTCTCTTT. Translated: CASSSGFTEALF.

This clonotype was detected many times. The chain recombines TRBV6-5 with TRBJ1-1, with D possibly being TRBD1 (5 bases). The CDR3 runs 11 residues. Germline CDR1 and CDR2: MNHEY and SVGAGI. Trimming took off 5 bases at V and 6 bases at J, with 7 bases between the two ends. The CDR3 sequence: CASSRDSEAFF. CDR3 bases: TGTGCCAGCAGTCGGGACTCTGAAGCTTTCTTT.